These 20 T cell receptor beta chains share one sample of origin, sequenced in a study of cytomegalovirus exposure and HLA in healthy donors. The PCR contained 60 Vbeta and 13 Jbeta primers. The table came from immunoSEQ multiplex PCR; TCRdb's copy has only in-frame clones and leaves some out. The sample contains around 55,000 clones, 77% of which appear only once. Sequencing was performed on PBMCs. These receptors originate from a female donor in good health and CMV-seronegative.

The chain employs TRBV9 and TRBJ2-6, with 9 bases matching TRBD1. CDR1 is SGDLS, CDR2 YYNGEE, per germline. Trimming at V came to 6 bases and at J to 2 bases, leaving 9 bases not matched to a gene. CDR3 length equals 17 residues. For the CDR3, the DNA is TGTGCCAGCACACCCCGGGACAGGGCTACTGGGGCCAACGTCCTGACTTTC. This translates into CASTPRDRATGANVLTF.

The V call is TRBV18, the J call TRBJ1-5; possible D gene TRBD1, 5 bases. The CDR3 is 15 amino acids. The V end lost 6 bases, the J end lost 7 bases, and 19 bases lay between the germline ends. Germline CDR1 and CDR2: KGHSH and LQKENI. Here the CDR3 reads CASSRGGGERQPQHF. CDR3 bases: TGTGCCAGCTCCCGTGGTGGAGGGGAGAGGCAGCCCCAGCATTTT.

This chain connects TRBV7-3 to TRBJ2-2, with 15 bases fitting TRBD2. Trimming removed 1 base from V and 3 bases from J; junction bases left unmatched: 12. The CDR3 has 21 residues. Germline CDR1 reads SGHTA; CDR2 reads FQGTGA. DNA of the CDR3: TGTGCCAGCAGCTTAAGGCGTCTCGGACTAGCGGGGGGGATTCACACCGGGGAGCTGTTTTTT. It is translated as CASSLRRLGLAGGIHTGELFF.

The chain recombines TRBV10-3 with TRBJ1-4, with a possible D match to TRBD1 (5 bases). V lost 9 bases and J lost 8, with 13 bases in between. Germline-derived CDR1 and CDR2 are ENHRY and SYGVKD. The CDR3 sequence is 12 residues long. CDR3 coding DNA: TGTGCCATTTCCGGGGGAAGGGAAAAACTGTTTTTT. Translating it yields CAISGGREKLFF.

The V call is TRBV29-1, the J call TRBJ1-1, with D possibly matching TRBD1 (5 bases). V was pared by 1 base and J by 5 bases, with 14 bases between. Germline-derived CDR1 and CDR2 are SQVTM and ANQGSEA. The CDR3 runs 14 residues. The CDR3 spells CSVEVSGLRTEAFF. CDR3 in DNA: TGCAGCGTTGAAGTGTCAGGGCTTCGGACTGAAGCTTTCTTT.

The rearrangement joins TRBV7-2 to TRBJ2-3; 8 nucleotides agree with TRBD1. The length of the CDR3 is 14 residues. The junction had 3 bases not matched to a gene; V was cut back by 1 base and J by 6 bases. The germline V gene encodes CDR1 SGHTA and CDR2 FQGNSA. This chain's CDR3 is CASSLGQGADTQYF. CDR3 nucleotide sequence: TGTGCCAGCAGCTTAGGGCAGGGGGCTGATACGCAGTATTTT. The variable domain in full, with the rest retrieved from reference TRBV7-2 and TRBJ2-3, is GAGVSQSPSNKVTEKGKDVELRCDPISGHTALYWYRQSLGQGLEFLIYFQGNSAPDKSGLPSDRFSAERTGGSVSTLTIQRTQQEDSAVYLCASSLGQGADTQYFGPGTRLTVL.

The chain employs TRBV6-1 and TRBJ1-5; no clear D. V lost 3 bases and J 0 bases, leaving 21 bases between the germline ends. The CDR3 loop spans 19 amino acids. Germline V CDR1 and CDR2: MNHNS, SASEGT. The CDR3 sequence: CASSERGSKTRYSNQPQHF. The CDR3 coding sequence is TGTGCCAGCAGTGAGCGGGGTTCTAAGACAAGGTATAGCAATCAGCCCCAGCATTTT.

The V call is TRBV6-5, the J call TRBJ1-2; D may be TRBD1 (5 bases). Germline CDR1 and CDR2: MNHEY and SVGAGI. Between the trimmed V and J ends, which lost 4 bases and 7 bases, there was a span of 13 bases. CDR3 length equals 13 residues. For the CDR3, the DNA is TGTGCCAGCAGTTCAGGGCAGGGTCGTGGCTACACCTTC. Protein sequence: CASSSGQGRGYTF.

The chain employs TRBV7-6 and TRBJ2-7; 13 bases line up with TRBD2. The junction had 9 bases not matched to a gene; V was cut back by 4 bases and J by 3 bases. CDR1 and CDR2 from the germline V gene are SGHVS and FNYEAQ. The CDR3 is 17 residues long. Here the CDR3 reads CASSSGTSGKLHYEQYF. The CDR3 nucleotides are TGTGCCAGCAGCTCCGGGACTAGCGGGAAACTTCACTACGAGCAGTACTTC.

The chain couples TRBV27 to TRBJ2-3; D uncertain. Germline V gene sequence: CDR1 MNHEY, CDR2 SMNVEV (reference sequence). This CDR3 is 14 amino acids long. The V gene lost 4 bases and the J gene lost 0 bases, with 8 bases spanning the gap. CDR3 DNA: TGTGCCAGCAGTTGGCAGACAAGCACAGATACGCAGTATTTT. Translated, it gives CASSWQTSTDTQYF.

This clone was seen a single time. The J gene is TRBJ2-5, the V gene TRBV7-2, with 9 positions matching TRBD1. In germline, CDR1 is SGHTA, CDR2 FQGNSA. Unmatched junction bases numbered 13, after V lost 5 bases and J lost 6 bases. CDR3 length: 16 residues. The CDR3 coding sequence is TGTGCCAGCAGCCCAGTTCGAGGACAGGGGTTACAGACCCAGTACTTC. Translated: CASSPVRGQGLQTQYF.

The CDR3 sequence is CSASTGVNTEAFF. The CDR3 DNA is TGCAGCGCCTCGACAGGAGTTAACACTGAAGCTTTCTTT. The chain combines TRBV29-1 with TRBJ1-1; maybe TRBD1 (6 bases). Germline CDR1 is SQVTM and CDR2 is ANQGSEA. The CDR3 covers 13 residues. V was trimmed by 7 bases and J by 2 bases, leaving 14 bases between them.

This chain connects TRBV2 to TRBJ2-7, with 7 bases fitting TRBD1. J gave up 7 bases and V 3 bases, and 6 bases lay outside the gene matches. This CDR3 is built from 13 residues. Germline CDR1 SNHLY, CDR2 FYNNEI. The CDR3 DNA reads TGTGCCAGCAGTGAGGGCAGGGGGTCGGAGCAGTACTTC. This gives the protein CASSEGRGSEQYF.

There are a few counts of this clone. The chain recombines TRBV28 with TRBJ2-3; D is undetermined. Germline V gene data show CDR1 as MDHEN and CDR2 as SYDVKM. This CDR3 comprises 16 residues. Deletions cut 5 bases from V and 0 bases from J, with 15 bases between. This chain's CDR3 is CASSPPLRSSTDTQYF. The CDR3 nucleotides read TGTGCCAGCAGTCCCCCCCTTAGGAGTAGCACAGATACGCAGTATTTT.

The V gene is TRBV25-1, the J gene TRBJ2-5, with 10 positions matching TRBD1. TRBJ2-7 matches the DNA end more closely, so the J call is doubtful. The CDR3 consists of 17 residues. CDR1 is MGHDK and CDR2 is SYGVNS in the germline V gene. CDR3 sequence: CASSGNPGQGNSYEQYF. CDR3 in DNA: TGTGCCAGCAGTGGAAACCCGGGACAGGGGAACTCCTACGAGCAGTACTTC.

This chain joins TRBV11-1 and TRBJ2-1; weak D call: TRBD2 (6 bases). Germline V gene data show CDR1 as SGHAT and CDR2 as FQDESV (reference sequence). Trimming took off 5 bases at V and 7 bases at J, with 24 bases between the two ends. The CDR3 is made up of 17 amino acids. DNA for the CDR3: TGTGCCAGCAGCCCCACCGGTGTGGGGGAGGTGTGGAATGAGCAGTTCTTC. The encoded protein is CASSPTGVGEVWNEQFF.

This clone was counted between two and nine times. This chain connects TRBV30 to TRBJ2-2; TRBD1 aligns across 8 bases. Germline loops: CDR1 GTSNPN, CDR2 SVGIG (reference sequence). Trimming removed 3 bases from V and 6 bases from J; junction bases left unmatched: 6. This CDR3 is built from 14 residues. The CDR3 DNA follows: TGTGCCTGGAGGCGGACAGGGACCTCCGGGGAGCTGTTTTTT. It specifies CAWRRTGTSGELFF.

This sequence joins TRBV28 and TRBJ1-2; D perhaps matches TRBD1 (6 bases). From germline, CDR1 is MDHEN and CDR2 SYDVKM. V shed 7 bases and J shed 4 bases, with 16 bases lying between them. This CDR3 comprises 14 residues. The CDR3 region has the DNA TGTGCCAGCACCTTGGGGGGGCGCGGCTATGGCTACACCTTC. It yields the protein CASTLGGRGYGYTF.

The rearrangement joins TRBV6-5 to TRBJ1-4; no definite D call. The CDR3 has 13 residues. Germline assignment: CDR1 MNHEY and CDR2 SVGAGI. V was trimmed by 7 bases and J by 1 base, leaving 7 bases between them. CDR3 loop: CASKTRTNEKLFF. The CDR3 nucleotides read TGTGCCAGCAAAACCAGAACTAATGAAAAACTGTTTTTT.

V and J are TRBV5-1 and TRBJ2-5, with a tentative D call TRBD2 (5 bases). Per the germline V gene, CDR1 is SGHRS and CDR2 is YFSETQ. The germline V and J ends were trimmed by 0 bases and 5 bases, with 14 bases remaining between them. This CDR3 region has 15 residues. CDR3 nucleotide sequence: TGCGCCAGCAGCTTGGGGTCGGGGTTGGAGGAGACCCAGTACTTC. Translation: CASSLGSGLEETQYF.